This TCR beta chain was profiled in a study of blood T cell repertoires in COVID-19. Germline V gene data show CDR1 as SGDLS and CDR2 as YYNGEE. The CDR3 sequence is 16 residues long. The V segment lost 0 bases and the J segment 4 bases; nucleotides outside the gene matches: 5. The protocol was immunoSEQ multiplex PCR, while the TCRdb copy is restricted to in-frame clones and leaves out a portion. The repertoire consists of about 98,000 clones, with approximately 89% occurring once and the leading ten covering approximately 10%. This clone was counted once. The sample was peripheral blood. The receptor comes from a man aged 50 to 59 with acute or convalescent COVID-19. The chain combines TRBV9 with TRBJ2-1, with 9 nucleotides matching TRBD2. The CDR3 coding sequence is TGTGCCAGCAGCGTAGCGGGCAGCGGGGGGTACAATGAGCAGTTCTTC. Its translation is CASSVAGSGGYNEQFF.